One sample yielded the 18 T cell receptor beta chains listed below, sequenced in a study of blood T cell repertoires in COVID-19. Clones were sequenced by immunoSEQ multiplex PCR, and TCRdb holds only the in-frame ones, with some missing. This sample has about 310,000 clones; around nine tenths occur once, and the top ten carry 1%. Sequenced material: peripheral blood. The receptor set was obtained from a man over 45 with active or convalescent COVID-19.

This CDR3 is CASSRRQGVSLTDTQYF. Written as DNA, the CDR3 is TGTGCCAGTAGCCGACGACAGGGGGTCTCCCTCACAGATACGCAGTATTTT. The chain employs TRBV19 and TRBJ2-3; 9 nucleotides line up with TRBD1. J lost 2 bases, V lost 6 bases, and 12 bases had no gene match. The CDR3 sequence is 17 residues long. CDR1 and CDR2 (germline): LNHDA, SQIVND (reference sequence). The full variable domain, with the rest looked up from reference TRBV19 and TRBJ2-3, is DGGITQSPKYLFRKEGQNVTLSCEQNLNHDAMYWYRQDPGQGLRLIYYSQIVNDFQKGDIAEGYSVSREKKESFPLTVTSAQKNPTAFYLCASSRRQGVSLTDTQYFGPGTRLTVL.

The gene calls are TRBV6-5 and TRBJ2-3; possible D gene TRBD2, 6 bases. V was cut by 10 bases and J by 6 bases, with 14 bases left in between. The CDR3 length is 12 residues. From germline, CDR1 is MNHEY and CDR2 SVGAGI. CDR3 bases: TGTGCCATTCACCCTCGGGGGGATACGCAGTATTTT. This codes for CAIHPRGDTQYF.

The chain is built from TRBV5-4 and TRBJ2-5; 7 nucleotides match TRBD2. The V gene end was trimmed by 5 bases and the J gene end by 2 bases; junction bases not matched to a gene: 6. The CDR3 totals 14 residues. Germline CDR1 is SGHNT and CDR2 is YYREEE (reference sequence). The DNA of the CDR3 is TGTGCCAGCAGTACGGGAGGCCAACAAGAGACCCAGTACTTC. Translation gives CASSTGGQQETQYF.

V usage is TRBV6-5 and J usage is TRBJ2-7; 7 nucleotides line up with TRBD1. Germline CDR1 is MNHEY and CDR2 is SVGAGI. V trimming: 6 bases; J trimming: 0 bases; junction bases outside the gene matches: 8. CDR3 size: 15 residues. The CDR3 DNA reads as TGTGCCAGCAGCCTTGGGACAGCCTTCTCCTACGAGCAGTACTTC. Translating it yields CASSLGTAFSYEQYF.

The count of this clone is one. The chain combines TRBV28 with TRBJ1-1; TRBD1 agrees at 9 bases. Germline-derived CDR1 and CDR2 are MDHEN and SYDVKM. The CDR3 extends over 15 amino acids. V gave up 6 bases and J gave up 1 base; unmatched junction bases: 6. CDR3 sequence reads: CASSDPGQGNTEAFF. The DNA of the CDR3 is TGTGCCAGCAGCGATCCGGGACAGGGGAACACTGAAGCTTTCTTT.

The chain carries TRBV6-6 and TRBJ2-7; 7 bases align to TRBD1. This CDR3 has 14 residues. The V gene end was trimmed by 6 bases and the J gene end by 5 bases; junction bases not matched to a gene: 10. Germline V gene lookup returns CDR1 MNHNY and CDR2 SVGAGI (reference sequence). The CDR3 nucleotides are TGTGCCAGCAGACGAGACAGGGACAACGACGAGCAGTACTTC. Translated: CASRRDRDNDEQYF.

The V and J genes are TRBV18 and TRBJ2-3; D is possibly TRBD1 (5 bases). CDR3 length: 16 amino acids. The V end was cut by 3 bases, the J end by 10 bases, with 23 bases between. Germline CDR1 and CDR2: KGHSH and LQKENI. The CDR3 region is CASSPESYQTGPSQYF. DNA of the CDR3: TGTGCCAGCTCACCGGAATCATATCAAACAGGCCCATCGCAGTATTTT. The full variable domain, with the rest looked up from reference TRBV18 and TRBJ2-3, is NAGVMQNPRHLVRRRGQEARLRCSPMKGHSHVYWYRQLPEEGLKFMVYLQKENIIDESGMPKERFSAEFPKEGPSILRIQQVVRGDSAAYFCASSPESYQTGPSQYFGPGTRLTVL.

The rearrangement uses TRBV20-1 and TRBJ1-2; D unresolved. This CDR3 has 11 amino acids. V was clipped by 6 bases and J by 5 bases, with 10 bases between them. Germline V CDR1 and CDR2: DFQATT, SNEGSKA (reference sequence). The CDR3 DNA sequence: TGCAGTGCCGGCCAGGATTATGGCTACACCTTC. This codes for CSAGQDYGYTF.

The chain uses TRBV18 and TRBJ2-7; TRBD2 is a possible D gene (5 bases). The CDR3 is 15 amino acids. Germline loops: CDR1 KGHSH, CDR2 LQKENI. The V end lost 3 bases, the J end lost 0 bases, and 12 bases lay between the germline ends. CDR3 amino acids: CASSPVRRASYEQYF. The CDR3 nucleotides are TGTGCCAGCTCACCTGTAAGGCGGGCCTCCTACGAGCAGTACTTC.

The chain employs TRBV5-6 and TRBJ2-6; the match to TRBD2 covers 7 bases. This CDR3 is built from 15 residues. V shed 4 bases, J shed 0 bases, and the junction held 1 base outside the gene matches. Germline assignment: CDR1 SGHDT and CDR2 YYEEEE. The CDR3, as DNA: TGTGCCAGCAGCGGGGGGGGCTCTGGGGCCAACGTCCTGACTTTC. Its protein is CASSGGGSGANVLTF.

On this clone: The sample carries other DNA sequences with the same CDR3. This chain connects TRBV30 to TRBJ1-5; D unresolved. CDR1 and CDR2 from the germline V gene are GTSNPN and SVGIG (reference sequence). Trimming left V 1 base short and J 4 bases short, with 5 bases between. This CDR3 contains 12 residues. In DNA form, the CDR3 reads TGTGCCTGGAGTGCGGGGAATCAGCCCCAGCATTTT. Its protein is CAWSAGNQPQHF. The variable domain in full, with the rest retrieved from reference TRBV30 and TRBJ1-5, is SQTIHQWPATLVQPVGSPLSLECTVEGTSNPNLYWYRQAAGRGLQLLFYSVGIGQISSEVPQNLSASRPQDRQFILSSKKLLLSDSGFYLCAWSAGNQPQHFGDGTRLSIL.

This clone occurred once. V is TRBV9 and J is TRBJ2-5; TRBD1 is a possible D gene (6 bases). With 4 bases removed from V and 1 base from J, the gap between germline ends came to 11 bases. The germline gives CDR1 SGDLS, CDR2 YYNGEE. The CDR3 is 14 amino acids. The CDR3 DNA is TGTGCCAGCAGCCACGGACAGACCCAAGAGACCCAGTACTTC. Amino acids: CASSHGQTQETQYF.

The J gene is TRBJ2-3, the V gene TRBV11-2, with TRBD1 as a possible D gene (6 bases). V was shortened by 1 base and J by 5 bases, with 16 bases between the two germline ends. Germline loops: CDR1 SGHAT, CDR2 FQNNGV. This CDR3 is 16 amino acids long. CDR3 sequence (DNA): TGTGCCAGCAGCTTAGGGGGGCTCGGCCGTATAGATACGCAGTATTTT. Protein product: CASSLGGLGRIDTQYF.

J is TRBJ2-7 and V is TRBV10-3, with D perhaps TRBD1 (6 bases). Germline CDR1 ENHRY, CDR2 SYGVKD. Trimming stripped 4 bases from V and 2 bases from J, with 27 bases between. This CDR3 spans 19 amino acids. The CDR3 is CAISGVGTSTSLAAYEQYF. DNA of the CDR3: TGTGCCATCAGTGGTGTTGGGACAAGTACTTCCCTGGCGGCCTACGAGCAGTACTTC.

This chain connects TRBV20-1 to TRBJ2-7; 7 bases fit TRBD1. Unmatched junction bases numbered 17, after V lost 4 bases and J lost 5 bases. CDR1 DFQATT and CDR2 SNEGSKA come from the germline V gene (reference sequence). The CDR3 runs to 16 residues. This CDR3 is CSATDRAGPLPNEQYF. CDR3 DNA: TGCAGTGCTACTGACAGGGCTGGCCCCCTTCCCAACGAGCAGTACTTC.

V usage is TRBV19 and J usage is TRBJ1-5; 7 bases line up with TRBD1. This CDR3 is built from 15 residues. V dropped 7 bases and J dropped 0; count of bases not matched to a gene: 6. The germline CDR1 and CDR2 sequences are LNHDA and SQIVND (reference sequence). The CDR3 spells CASKSRGNSNQPQHF. The CDR3 DNA sequence: TGTGCCAGTAAGAGCAGGGGGAATAGCAATCAGCCCCAGCATTTT.

The chain employs TRBV4-3 and TRBJ1-1; the match to TRBD1 covers 8 bases. Looked up from germline, CDR1 is LGHNA and CDR2 is YSLEER. The CDR3 runs 15 residues. Unmatched junction bases numbered 6, after V lost 3 bases and J lost 3 bases. The CDR3 reads CASSQPGQGYTEAFF. CDR3 DNA: TGCGCCAGCAGCCAGCCCGGACAGGGTTACACTGAAGCTTTCTTT.

The chain recombines TRBV5-6 with TRBJ1-2; 8 bases line up with TRBD1. From germline, CDR1 is SGHDT and CDR2 YYEEEE. The CDR3 has 12 amino acids. After removal of 6 bases from V and 8 bases from J, the junction contained 6 bases not matched to a gene. This CDR3 is CASIRQGRGYTF. The CDR3 DNA reads as TGTGCCAGCATCCGACAGGGGAGAGGCTACACCTTC.